The sequence of this T cell receptor (beta chain) was determined in a study of cytomegalovirus exposure and HLA in healthy donors. Study details: Membership in the Caucasian-associated ancestry cluster was found for 81% of almost 400 genotyped donors. Study results and caveats: The study designated 164 TCR beta chains cytomegalovirus-associated. The CMV antigen specificity of a few CMV-associated chains was confirmed through in vitro analysis. Rarity held for most TCR sequences, but there were some public TCRs that occurred in many donors.

About this clone itself: As yet, its antigen is unknown.

Primers: 60 Vbeta forward and 13 Jbeta reverse. Repertoires were generated with immunoSEQ multiplex PCR, while TCRdb's copy carries only in-frame clones and drops some. This sample carries about 210,000 clones, around 79% of them seen once, and the ten largest clones take less than 2%. The germline CDR1 and CDR2 sequences are SNHLY and FYNNEI. The V end was cut by 8 bases, the J end by 5 bases, with 19 bases between. The CDR3 has 14 amino acids. Sequencing input: PBMCs. The sequence was obtained from a male donor in good health and CMV-seronegative. The V gene is TRBV2, the J gene TRBJ2-7, with D possibly matching TRBD1 (6 bases). The CDR3 bases are TGTGCCAGCGGTCCTCATAGGGGGATACACGAGCAGTACTTC. Encoded protein: CASGPHRGIHEQYF.